Listed below are T cell receptor beta chains from one sample, sequenced in a study of T-cell reconstitution after alpha-beta-depleted transplantation in children. TCRdb re-called the PCR reads through MiXCR, storing one row per CDR3 protein. The sample records 200,000 to 250,000 distinct CDR3 sequences, approximately 10% being singletons. The material sequenced was PBMCs, taken before TCRalphabeta/CD19-depleted stem cell transplant. These receptors all come from a child less than two years old with acute myeloid leukemia, due to receive a stem cell transplant. Each CDR3 is given with its conserved first and last residue. D genes are given only for firm matches. A clone size is listed for some rows: how often the clone was seen (once, few, many), or a class if it is expanded.

size: many
V: TRBV20-1
J: TRBJ2-3
D: TRBD2
CDR3: CSASRGGAADTQYF
DNA: TGCAGTGCTAGCCGGGGGGGCGCCGCAGATACGCAGTATTTT

size: many
V: TRBV20-1
J: TRBJ1-2
D: .
CDR3: CSARPDLGSAINYGYTF
DNA: TGCAGTGCTAGACCGGACCTGGGATCGGCGATTAACTATGGCTACACCTTC

size: many
V: TRBV20-1
J: TRBJ2-7
D: .
CDR3: CSAKTRTAYEQYF
DNA: TGCAGTGCTAAGACTAGAACCGCCTACGAGCAGTACTTC

size: many
V: TRBV5-1
J: TRBJ2-5
D: TRBD1
CDR3: CASTPQGQGGETQYF
DNA: TGCGCCAGCACCCCCCAAGGACAGGGTGGAGAGACCCAGTACTTC

size: .
V: TRBV18
J: TRBJ1-3
D: .
CDR3: CASSPQTGPYSGNTIYF
DNA: TGTGCCAGCTCACCACAGACAGGCCCCTACTCTGGAAACACCATATATTTT

size: many
V: TRBV28
J: TRBJ2-3
D: .
CDR3: CASSLQTSTDTQYF
DNA: TGTGCCAGCAGTTTACAAACTAGCACAGATACGCAGTATTTT

size: .
V: TRBV28
J: TRBJ1-2
D: .
CDR3: CASRSFKGRTNYGDTF
DNA: TGTGCCAGCAGGTCCTTTAAGGGACGGACTAACTATGGCGACACCTTC

size: many
V: TRBV19
J: TRBJ2-1
D: TRBD2
CDR3: CASSTGTSGTNEQFF
DNA: TGTGCCAGTAGCACCGGGACTAGCGGGACAAATGAGCAGTTCTTC

size: many
V: TRBV20-1
J: TRBJ1-2
D: .
CDR3: CSAIEGGREYGYTF
DNA: TGCAGTGCCATAGAAGGGGGGAGAGAGTATGGCTACACCTTC

size: few
V: TRBV24-1
J: TRBJ1-2
D: .
CDR3: CATSDFGLYGYTF
DNA: TGTGCCACCAGTGATTTCGGTCTCTATGGCTACACCTTC

size: many
V: TRBV3-1
J: TRBJ2-7
D: TRBD1
CDR3: CASSPGQGAVEQYF
DNA: TGTGCCAGCAGCCCGGGACAGGGGGCGGTGGAGCAGTACTTC

size: many
V: TRBV20-1
J: TRBJ2-1
D: TRBD2
CDR3: CSAPGLAGGWGQFF
DNA: TGCAGTGCCCCGGGACTAGCGGGAGGCTGGGGGCAGTTCTTC

size: many
V: TRBV7-9
J: TRBJ1-3
D: .
CDR3: CASSLESREGNTIYF
DNA: TGTGCCAGCAGCTTGGAGTCCAGGGAAGGAAACACCATATATTTT

size: many
V: TRBV4-1
J: TRBJ2-1
D: TRBD2
CDR3: CASSQDRLAGAYNEQFF
DNA: TGCGCCAGCAGCCAAGACAGACTAGCGGGGGCGTACAATGAGCAGTTCTTC

size: many
V: TRBV3-1
J: TRBJ2-7
D: .
CDR3: CASSQDPRSYEQYF
DNA: TGTGCCAGCAGCCAAGATCCGCGATCTTACGAGCAGTACTTC

size: many
V: TRBV12-3/TRBV12-4
J: TRBJ2-3
D: .
CDR3: CASSHGSVDTQYF
DNA: TGTGCCAGCAGTCACGGGTCGGTCGATACGCAGTATTTT

size: many
V: TRBV28
J: TRBJ2-3
D: TRBD2
CDR3: CASSLGGSPADTQYF
DNA: TGTGCCAGCAGTTTAGGCGGGAGTCCGGCAGATACGCAGTATTTT

size: many
V: TRBV7-2
J: TRBJ2-7
D: .
CDR3: CASSSRASEQYF
DNA: TGTGCCAGCAGCTCCAGGGCCTCCGAGCAGTACTTC

size: many
V: TRBV4-2
J: TRBJ2-1
D: TRBD2
CDR3: CASSQASSGSSYNEQFF
DNA: TGTGCCAGCAGCCAAGCGTCTAGCGGGAGCTCCTACAATGAGCAGTTCTTC

size: many
V: TRBV11-2
J: TRBJ2-1
D: .
CDR3: CASSSILANNEQFF
DNA: TGTGCCAGCAGCTCAATCCTAGCGAACAATGAGCAGTTCTTC

size: few
V: TRBV11-1
J: TRBJ2-1
D: .
CDR3: CASSLLGLAWGNGAEQFF
DNA: TGTGCCAGCAGCCTGCTGGGTCTAGCTTGGGGAAACGGCGCTGAGCAGTTCTTC

size: few
V: TRBV11-1
J: TRBJ2-1
D: TRBD2
CDR3: CASSPHPPASGFSYNEQFF
DNA: TGTGCCAGCAGCCCACATCCACCGGCTAGCGGATTTTCCTACAATGAGCAGTTCTTC

size: .
V: TRBV19
J: TRBJ2-5
D: .
CDR3: CASSSRSTGTQYF
DNA: TGTGCCAGTAGTTCTAGGTCGACGGGGACCCAGTACTTC

size: many
V: TRBV20-1
J: TRBJ2-3
D: TRBD1
CDR3: CSASGQGTDTQYF
DNA: TGCAGTGCTTCCGGACAGGGCACAGATACGCAGTATTTT

size: many
V: TRBV20-1
J: TRBJ2-3
D: .
CDR3: CSAPLDTQYF
DNA: TGCAGTGCTCCTCTAGATACGCAGTATTTT

size: few
V: TRBV18
J: TRBJ2-3
D: TRBD2
CDR3: CASSRLAASTDTQYF
DNA: TGTGCCAGCTCACGACTAGCGGCTAGCACAGATACGCAGTATTTT

size: many
V: TRBV13
J: TRBJ1-1
D: .
CDR3: CASSLPTEWTEAFF
DNA: TGTGCCAGCAGCTTACCCACAGAGTGGACTGAAGCTTTCTTT